This T cell receptor beta chain was obtained from a study of technical replicates of blood from a handful of donors. Using immunoSEQ multiplex PCR, the repertoire was profiled, and TCRdb retains in-frame clones only, with some absent. Here the sample spans 75,000 to 95,000 clones, almost 97% being singletons. The junction had 12 bases not matched to a gene; V was cut back by 8 bases and J by 2 bases. The CDR3 sequence is 15 residues long. The germline V gene has CDR1 SEHNR and CDR2 FQNEAQ (reference sequence). The chain employs TRBV7-9 and TRBJ2-7; TRBD2 matches 7 bases. The receptor was derived from a human donor in good health. Material: T cells isolated from PBMCs. The CDR3 DNA reads TGTGCCAGCTGGGGAAGCGGGATATCTACCTACGAGCAGTACTTC. Protein sequence: CASWGSGISTYEQYF.